A selection of T cell receptor beta chains follows, all from one sample in a study of cytomegalovirus exposure and HLA in healthy donors. Sequenced by immunoSEQ multiplex PCR; TCRdb stores in-frame clones only, minus some. The sample lists about 200,000 clones; around 80% were seen once. Sequencing was carried out using PBMCs. These receptors originate from a woman aged 25 to 39 in good health and CMV-seronegative. CDR3s include the opening cysteine and the closing phenylalanine or tryptophan. The D gene is left open where the match is weak. The size of a clone is reported for some rows only, either as once, few or many, or as a class for expanded clones.

TRBJ1-2 | . | . | TRBV5-1 | CASSLNGEYGYTF | TGCGCCAGCAGCTTGAACGGAGAGTATGGCTACACCTTC
TRBJ1-1 | . | . | TRBV19 | CASSIVPFGNTEAFF | TGTGCCAGTAGTATAGTTCCCTTCGGGAACACTGAAGCTTTCTTT
TRBJ2-3 | . | TRBD2 | TRBV7-2 | CASSLAGGTDTQYF | TGTGCCAGCAGCTTAGCGGGGGGGACAGATACGCAGTATTTT
TRBJ2-7 | . | TRBD2 | TRBV27 | CASRLGLAGAYEQYF | TGTGCCAGCAGACTTGGACTAGCGGGGGCCTACGAGCAGTACTTC
TRBJ2-3 | . | TRBD2 | TRBV5-1 | CASSLEGRGTDTQYF | TGCGCCAGCAGCTTGGAGGGGCGGGGGACAGATACGCAGTATTTT
TRBJ2-7 | . | . | TRBV21-1 | CASSIHGWEQYF | TGTGCCAGCAGCATCCACGGGTGGGAGCAGTACTTC
TRBJ1-1 | many | . | TRBV5-1 | CASSSGVTNTEAFF | TGCGCCAGCAGCTCGGGGGTCACGAACACTGAAGCTTTCTTT
TRBJ2-3 | . | . | TRBV14 | CASSRQVLGGTQYF | TGTGCCAGCAGCCGACAGGTGCTTGGGGGCACGCAGTATTTT
TRBJ2-2 | . | . | TRBV5-1 | CASSFPPLAGELFF | TGCGCCAGCAGCTTCCCTCCTCTGGCAGGGGAGCTGTTTTTT
TRBJ1-6 | . | TRBD1 | TRBV29-1 | CSVGDRANSPLHF | TGCAGCGTTGGGGACAGGGCTAATTCACCCCTCCACTTT
TRBJ2-1 | . | . | TRBV30 | CAWRERRFSYNEQFF | TGTGCCTGGAGAGAGCGGCGATTCTCCTACAATGAGCAGTTCTTC
TRBJ2-1 | . | TRBD2 | TRBV6-1 | CASSERSSGGPFF | TGTGCCAGCAGTGAACGGTCTAGCGGGGGCCCGTTCTTC
TRBJ2-5 | . | . | TRBV7-8 | CASSLILWQETQYF | TGTGCCAGCAGCTTGATTTTGTGGCAGGAGACCCAGTACTTC
TRBJ1-5 | . | . | TRBV6-1 | CASSEAATLTVPQHF | TGTGCCAGCAGTGAAGCTGCCACTCTTACAGTACCCCAGCATTTT
TRBJ2-1 | . | TRBD2 | TRBV2 | CASSIAGGPNEQFF | TGTGCCAGCAGCATAGCGGGGGGGCCAAATGAGCAGTTCTTC
TRBJ2-7 | . | . | TRBV7-6 | CASSFGQREQYF | TGTGCCAGCAGCTTCGGACAGCGCGAGCAGTACTTC
TRBJ2-5 | . | . | TRBV5-1 | CASRAPTGETQYF | TGCGCCAGCAGGGCGCCTACGGGAGAGACCCAGTACTTC
TRBJ2-1 | . | . | TRBV4-2 | CASSQGGADEQFF | TGTGCCAGCAGCCAAGGCGGGGCGGACGAGCAGTTCTTC
TRBJ1-4 | . | TRBD1 | TRBV14 | CASSQGQVRGLFF | TGTGCCAGCAGCCAGGGACAGGTCCGGGGACTGTTTTTT
TRBJ1-1 | . | TRBD1 | TRBV5-6 | CASSLPRQGMNTEAFF | TGTGCCAGCAGCTTACCCCGACAGGGAATGAACACTGAAGCTTTCTTT
TRBJ2-7 | . | . | TRBV11-3 | CASSLPRQGGLEQYF | TGTGCCAGCAGTCTTCCCCGGCAGGGAGGCCTCGAGCAGTACTTC
TRBJ1-3 | . | TRBD1 | TRBV7-2 | CASSPGTGQTIYF | TGTGCCAGCAGCCCCGGGACAGGGCAAACCATATATTTT
TRBJ1-1 | few | . | TRBV11-3 | CASSSMGGSEAFF | TGTGCCAGCAGCTCCATGGGGGGGAGTGAAGCTTTCTTT
TRBJ2-7 | . | . | TRBV6-5 | CASSPRGRGPYEQYF | TGTGCCAGCAGCCCCCGTGGCAGGGGACCCTACGAGCAGTACTTC
TRBJ2-4 | . | TRBD2 | TRBV30 | CAWSRDSGGADIQYF | TGTGCCTGGAGTCGGGATAGCGGGGGGGCTGACATTCAGTACTTC
TRBJ1-1 | . | . | TRBV28 | CASSLYGTEAFF | TGTGCCAGCAGTTTGTACGGGACTGAAGCTTTCTTT
TRBJ1-4 | . | TRBD1 | TRBV18 | CASSPRQGTEEKLFF | TGTGCCAGCTCTCCAAGACAGGGAACGGAGGAAAAACTGTTTTTT
TRBJ1-4 | . | . | TRBV4-2 | CASSQEGTTTNEKLFF | TGTGCCAGCAGCCAAGAAGGGACAACAACTAATGAAAAACTGTTTTTT
TRBJ1-3 | . | TRBD1 | TRBV9 | CASSVGTGYSGNTIYF | TGTGCCAGCAGCGTGGGGACAGGGTACTCTGGAAACACCATATATTTT
TRBJ1-2 | . | . | TRBV2 | CASSESPANYGYTF | TGTGCCAGCAGTGAATCCCCGGCTAACTATGGCTACACCTTC
TRBJ1-1 | few | TRBD1 | TRBV7-9 | CASSLTGVGEAFF | TGTGCCAGCAGCTTGACAGGGGTGGGTGAAGCTTTCTTT